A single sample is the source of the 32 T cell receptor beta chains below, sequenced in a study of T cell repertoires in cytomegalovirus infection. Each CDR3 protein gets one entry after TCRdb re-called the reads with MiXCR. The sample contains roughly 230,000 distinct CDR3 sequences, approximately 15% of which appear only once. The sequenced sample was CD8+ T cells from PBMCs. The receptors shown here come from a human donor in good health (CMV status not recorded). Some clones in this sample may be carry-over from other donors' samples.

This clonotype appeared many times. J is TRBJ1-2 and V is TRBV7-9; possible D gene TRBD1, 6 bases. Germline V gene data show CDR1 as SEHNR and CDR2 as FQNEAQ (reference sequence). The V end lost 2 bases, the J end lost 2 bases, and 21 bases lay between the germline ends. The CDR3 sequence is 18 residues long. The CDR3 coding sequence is TGTGCCAGCAGCTTACCGAGGGGGGTTCCCAACTACAACTATGGCTACACCTTC. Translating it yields CASSLPRGVPNYNYGYTF.

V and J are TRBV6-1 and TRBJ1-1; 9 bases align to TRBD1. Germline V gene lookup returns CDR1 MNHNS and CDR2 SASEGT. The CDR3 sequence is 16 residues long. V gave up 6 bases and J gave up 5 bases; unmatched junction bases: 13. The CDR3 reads CASSAWAGQGLTEAFF. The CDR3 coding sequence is TGTGCCAGCAGCGCATGGGCGGGACAGGGCCTTACTGAAGCTTTCTTT.

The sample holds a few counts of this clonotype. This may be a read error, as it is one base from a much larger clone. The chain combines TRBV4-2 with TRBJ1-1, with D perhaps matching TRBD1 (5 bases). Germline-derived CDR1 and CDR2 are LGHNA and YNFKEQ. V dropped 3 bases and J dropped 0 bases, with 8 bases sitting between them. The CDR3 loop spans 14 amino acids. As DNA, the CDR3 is TGTGCCAGCAGCCAGGGGGAGATGAACACTGAAGCTTTCTTT. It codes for CASSQGEMNTEAFF.

This CDR3 is CASRRNRESNEKLFF. The CDR3 DNA reads TGTGCCAGCAGACGTAACAGGGAGTCTAATGAAAAACTGTTTTTT. The rearrangement links TRBV28 to TRBJ1-4; a possible D gene is TRBD1 (6 bases). V shed 6 bases and J shed 3 bases, with 14 bases lying between them. CDR3 length: 15 amino acids. Germline CDR1 is MDHEN and CDR2 is SYDVKM.

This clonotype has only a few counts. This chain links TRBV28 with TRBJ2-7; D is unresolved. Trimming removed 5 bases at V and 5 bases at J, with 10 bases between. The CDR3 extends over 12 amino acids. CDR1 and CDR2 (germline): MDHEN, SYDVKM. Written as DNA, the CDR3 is TGTGCCAGCAGTAAAAGGGTCGACGAGCAGTACTTC. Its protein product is CASSKRVDEQYF.

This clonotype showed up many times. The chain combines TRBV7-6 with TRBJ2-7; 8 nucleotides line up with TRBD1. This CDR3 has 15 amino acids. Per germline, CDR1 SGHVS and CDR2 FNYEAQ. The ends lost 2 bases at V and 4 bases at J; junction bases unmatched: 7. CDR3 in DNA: TGTGCCAGCAGCTTAAGTCGACAGGGGAATTACGAGCAGTACTTC. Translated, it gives CASSLSRQGNYEQYF.

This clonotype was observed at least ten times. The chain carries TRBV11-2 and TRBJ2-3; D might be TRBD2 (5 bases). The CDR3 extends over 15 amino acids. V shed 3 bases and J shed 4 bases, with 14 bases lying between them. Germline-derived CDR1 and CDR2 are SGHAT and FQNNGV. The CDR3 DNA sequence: TGTGCCAGCAGCTTTCTCCCCCGGGGTGCAGATACGCAGTATTTT. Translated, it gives CASSFLPRGADTQYF.

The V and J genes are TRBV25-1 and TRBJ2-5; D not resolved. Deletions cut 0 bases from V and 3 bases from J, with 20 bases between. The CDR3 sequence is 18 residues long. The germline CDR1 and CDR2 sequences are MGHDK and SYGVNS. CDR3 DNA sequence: TGTGCCAGCAGTGAATATTTTTTTGTCAGAGACGGAAAAGAGACCCAGTACTTC. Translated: CASSEYFFVRDGKETQYF.

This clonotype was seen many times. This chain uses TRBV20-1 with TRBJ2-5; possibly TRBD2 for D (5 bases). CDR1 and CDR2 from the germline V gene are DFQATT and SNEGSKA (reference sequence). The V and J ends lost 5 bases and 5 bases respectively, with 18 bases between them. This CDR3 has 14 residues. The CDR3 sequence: CSAFAVGVVETQYF. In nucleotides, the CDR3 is TGCAGTGCTTTTGCTGTCGGGGTGGTGGAGACCCAGTACTTC.

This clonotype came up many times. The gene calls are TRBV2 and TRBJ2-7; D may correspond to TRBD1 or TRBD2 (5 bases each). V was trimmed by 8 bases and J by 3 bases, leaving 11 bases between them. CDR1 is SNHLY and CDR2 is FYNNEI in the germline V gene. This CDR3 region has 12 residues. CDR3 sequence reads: CASGTDYYEQYF. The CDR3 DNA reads TGTGCCAGCGGGACCGACTACTACGAGCAGTACTTC.

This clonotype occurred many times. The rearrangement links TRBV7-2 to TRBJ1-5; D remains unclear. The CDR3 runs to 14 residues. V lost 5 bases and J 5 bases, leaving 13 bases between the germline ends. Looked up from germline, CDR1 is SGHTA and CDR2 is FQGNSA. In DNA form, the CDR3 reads TGTGCCAGCAGCCAGTCGAGTCCATATCAGCCCCAGCATTTT. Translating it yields CASSQSSPYQPQHF.

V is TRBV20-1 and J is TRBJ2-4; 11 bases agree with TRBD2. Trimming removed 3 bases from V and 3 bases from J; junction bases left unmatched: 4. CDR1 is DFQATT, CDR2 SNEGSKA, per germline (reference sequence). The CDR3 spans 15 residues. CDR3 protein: CSASGLAGGKNIQYF. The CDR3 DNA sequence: TGCAGTGCTAGCGGCCTAGCGGGGGGCAAAAACATTCAGTACTTC.

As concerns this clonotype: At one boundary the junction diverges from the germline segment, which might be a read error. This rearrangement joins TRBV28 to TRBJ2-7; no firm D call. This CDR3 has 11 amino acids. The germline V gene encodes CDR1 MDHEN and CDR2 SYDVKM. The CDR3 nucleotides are TGTGTCAGCAGCCGCGGATACGAGCAGTACTTC. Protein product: CVSSRGYEQYF. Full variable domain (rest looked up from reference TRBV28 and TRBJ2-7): DVKVTQSSRYLVKRTGEKVFLECVQDMDHENMFWYRQDPGLGLRLIYFSYDVKMKEKGDIPEGYSVSREKKERFSLILESASTNQTSMYLCVSSRGYEQYFGPGTRLTVT.

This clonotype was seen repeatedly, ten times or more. The CDR3 region is CASSSLSRVDSGPFGAFF. CDR3 coding DNA: TGTGCCAGCAGCTCCCTTAGTCGAGTGGACAGCGGACCTTTTGGAGCTTTCTTT. This chain uses TRBV7-8 with TRBJ1-1; D possibly corresponds to TRBD1 (6 bases). V gave up 4 bases and J gave up 10 bases, with 31 bases separating them. Germline CDR1 is SGHVS and CDR2 is FQNEAQ. CDR3 size: 18 residues.

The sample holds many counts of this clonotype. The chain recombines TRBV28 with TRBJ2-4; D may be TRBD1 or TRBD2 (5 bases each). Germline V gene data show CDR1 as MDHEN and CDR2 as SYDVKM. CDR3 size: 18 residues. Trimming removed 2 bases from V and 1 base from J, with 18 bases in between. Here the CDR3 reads CASSLDFLGRKAKNIQYF. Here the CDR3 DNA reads TGTGCCAGCAGTTTAGACTTTCTGGGACGGAAGGCCAAAAACATTCAGTACTTC.

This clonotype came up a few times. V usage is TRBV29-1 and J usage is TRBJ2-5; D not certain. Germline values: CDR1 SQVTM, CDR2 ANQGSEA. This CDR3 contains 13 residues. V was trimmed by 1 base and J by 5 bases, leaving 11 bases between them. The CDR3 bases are TGCAGCGTTGAAGGGTTGGGTTGGGAGACCCAGTACTTC. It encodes CSVEGLGWETQYF.

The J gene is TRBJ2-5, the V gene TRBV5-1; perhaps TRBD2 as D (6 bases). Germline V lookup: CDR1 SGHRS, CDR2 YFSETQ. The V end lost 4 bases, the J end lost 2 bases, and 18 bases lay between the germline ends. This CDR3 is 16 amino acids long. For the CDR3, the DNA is TGCGCCAGCAGCCCGGAGGGGCCCCATCGGCAAGAGACCCAGTACTTC. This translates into CASSPEGPHRQETQYF.

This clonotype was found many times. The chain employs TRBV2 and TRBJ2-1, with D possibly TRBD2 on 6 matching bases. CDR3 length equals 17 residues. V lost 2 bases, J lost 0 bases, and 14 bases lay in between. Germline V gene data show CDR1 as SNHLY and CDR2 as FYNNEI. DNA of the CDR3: TGTGCCAGCAGTGAAATTTTTGCGGGGAGCTCCTACAATGAGCAGTTCTTC. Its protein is CASSEIFAGSSYNEQFF.

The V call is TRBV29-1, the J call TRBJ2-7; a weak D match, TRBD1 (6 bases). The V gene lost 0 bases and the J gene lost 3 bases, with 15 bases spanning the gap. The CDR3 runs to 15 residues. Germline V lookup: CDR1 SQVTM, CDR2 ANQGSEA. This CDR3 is CSVEDPSRTDYEQYF. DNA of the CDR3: TGCAGCGTTGAAGATCCCTCTAGGACAGACTACGAGCAGTACTTC.

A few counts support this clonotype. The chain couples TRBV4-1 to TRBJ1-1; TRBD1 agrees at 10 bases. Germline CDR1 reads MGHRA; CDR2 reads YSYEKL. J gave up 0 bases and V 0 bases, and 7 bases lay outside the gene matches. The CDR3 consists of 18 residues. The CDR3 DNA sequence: TGCGCCAGCAGCCAAGAGGGGGGACAGGGGATTTTGAACACTGAAGCTTTCTTT. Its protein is CASSQEGGQGILNTEAFF.

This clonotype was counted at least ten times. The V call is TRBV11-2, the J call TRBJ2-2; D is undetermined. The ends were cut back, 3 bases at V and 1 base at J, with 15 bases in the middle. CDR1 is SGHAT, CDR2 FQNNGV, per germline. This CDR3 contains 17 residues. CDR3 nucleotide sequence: TGTGCCAGCAGCTTGACCCCCTTCATAGAGAACACCGGGGAGCTGTTTTTT. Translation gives CASSLTPFIENTGELFF.

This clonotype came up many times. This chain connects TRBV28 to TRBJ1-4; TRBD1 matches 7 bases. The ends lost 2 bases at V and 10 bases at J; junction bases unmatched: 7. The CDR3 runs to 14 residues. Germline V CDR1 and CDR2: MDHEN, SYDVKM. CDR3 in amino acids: CASSLDRVYGKLFF. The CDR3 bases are TGTGCCAGCAGTTTAGACAGGGTCTATGGAAAACTGTTTTTT.

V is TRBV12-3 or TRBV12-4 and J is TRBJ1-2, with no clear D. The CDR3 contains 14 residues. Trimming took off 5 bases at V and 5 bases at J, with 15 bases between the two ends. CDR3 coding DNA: TGTGCCAGCAGTCCCGGCGGGGTTAGGTATGGCTACACCTTC. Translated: CASSPGGVRYGYTF.

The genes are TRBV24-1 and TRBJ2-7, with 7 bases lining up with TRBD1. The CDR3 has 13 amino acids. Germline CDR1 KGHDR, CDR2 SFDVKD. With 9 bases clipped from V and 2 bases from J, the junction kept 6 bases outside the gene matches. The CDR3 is CATGRQGTYEQYF. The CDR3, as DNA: TGTGCCACCGGGAGACAGGGTACCTACGAGCAGTACTTC.

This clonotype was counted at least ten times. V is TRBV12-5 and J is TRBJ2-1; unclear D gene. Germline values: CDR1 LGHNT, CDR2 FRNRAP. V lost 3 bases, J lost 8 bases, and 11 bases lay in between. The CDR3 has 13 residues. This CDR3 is CASGFSRLDEQFF. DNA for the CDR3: TGTGCTAGTGGTTTTTCTAGATTGGATGAGCAGTTCTTC.

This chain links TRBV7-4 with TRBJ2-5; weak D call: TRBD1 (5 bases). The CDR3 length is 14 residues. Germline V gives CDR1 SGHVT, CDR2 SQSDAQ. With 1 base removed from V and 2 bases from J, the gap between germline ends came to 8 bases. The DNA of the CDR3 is TGTGCCAGCAGCTTAGACAGGCTACAAGAGACCCAGTACTTC. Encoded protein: CASSLDRLQETQYF.

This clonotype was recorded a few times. The CDR3 loop reads CASRLPGKRRETQYF. CDR3 nucleotide sequence: TGTGCCAGCAGACTACCGGGAAAAAGGAGAGAGACCCAGTACTTC. The chain employs TRBV2 and TRBJ2-5, with D maybe TRBD2 (5 bases). V was shortened by 6 bases and J by 4 bases, with 18 bases between the two germline ends. The CDR3 loop spans 15 amino acids. Germline-derived CDR1 and CDR2 are SNHLY and FYNNEI. Drawing the rest from reference TRBV2 and TRBJ2-5, the complete variable domain is EPEVTQTPSHQVTQMGQEVILRCVPISNHLYFYWYRQILGQKVEFLVSFYNNEISEKSEIFDDQFSVERPDGSNFTLKIRSTKLEDSAMYFCASRLPGKRRETQYFGPGTRLLVL.

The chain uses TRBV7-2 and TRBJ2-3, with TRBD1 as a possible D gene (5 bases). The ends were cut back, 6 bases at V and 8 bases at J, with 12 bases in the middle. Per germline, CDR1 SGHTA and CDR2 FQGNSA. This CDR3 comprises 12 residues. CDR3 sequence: CASSRQRFTQYF. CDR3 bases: TGTGCCAGCAGTCGACAGAGATTTACGCAGTATTTT.

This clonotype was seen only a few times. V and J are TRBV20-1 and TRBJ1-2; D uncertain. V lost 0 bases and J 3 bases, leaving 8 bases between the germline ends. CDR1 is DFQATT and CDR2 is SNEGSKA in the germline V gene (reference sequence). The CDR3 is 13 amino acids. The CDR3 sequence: CSARDRRYYGYTF. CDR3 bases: TGCAGTGCTAGAGATCGACGGTACTATGGCTACACCTTC.

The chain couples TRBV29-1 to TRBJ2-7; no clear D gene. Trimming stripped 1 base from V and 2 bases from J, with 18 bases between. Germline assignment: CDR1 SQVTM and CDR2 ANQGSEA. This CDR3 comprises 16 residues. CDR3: CSVEVRGVGQTYEQYF. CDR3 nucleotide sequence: TGCAGCGTTGAAGTCCGTGGCGTTGGGCAGACCTACGAGCAGTACTTC.

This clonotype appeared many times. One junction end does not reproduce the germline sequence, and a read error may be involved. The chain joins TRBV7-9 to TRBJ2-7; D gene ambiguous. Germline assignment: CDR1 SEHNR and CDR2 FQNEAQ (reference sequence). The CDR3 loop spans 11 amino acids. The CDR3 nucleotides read TGTGCCAGCACCTTAGGATACGAGCAGTACTTC. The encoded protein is CASTLGYEQYF.

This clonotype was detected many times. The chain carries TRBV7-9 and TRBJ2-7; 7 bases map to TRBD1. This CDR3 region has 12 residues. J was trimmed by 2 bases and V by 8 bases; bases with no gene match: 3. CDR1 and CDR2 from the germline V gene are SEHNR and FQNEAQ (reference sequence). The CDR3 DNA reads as TGTGCCAGCGGAACAGGGGCCTACGAGCAGTACTTC. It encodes CASGTGAYEQYF.